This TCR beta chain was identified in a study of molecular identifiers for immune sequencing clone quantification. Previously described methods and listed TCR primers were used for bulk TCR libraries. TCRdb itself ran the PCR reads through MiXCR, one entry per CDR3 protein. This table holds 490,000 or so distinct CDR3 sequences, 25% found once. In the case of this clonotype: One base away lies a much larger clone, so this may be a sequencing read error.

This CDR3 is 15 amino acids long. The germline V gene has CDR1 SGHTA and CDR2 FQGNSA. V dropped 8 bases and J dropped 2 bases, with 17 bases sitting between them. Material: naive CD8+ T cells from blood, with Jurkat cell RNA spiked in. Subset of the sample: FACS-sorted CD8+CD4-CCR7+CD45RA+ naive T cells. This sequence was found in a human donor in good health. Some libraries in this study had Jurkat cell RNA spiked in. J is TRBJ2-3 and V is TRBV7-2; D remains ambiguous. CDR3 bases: TGTGCCAGCGGCCCGTTATCGGTATTCACAGATACGCAGTATTTT. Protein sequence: CASGPLSVFTDTQYF.